The 25 T cell receptor beta chains given below trace back to one sample, sequenced in a study of cytomegalovirus exposure and HLA in healthy donors. The PCR was carried out with 60 Vbeta primers and 13 Jbeta primers. Profiled with immunoSEQ multiplex PCR; TCRdb holds only in-frame clones, not every one. This repertoire shows under 200,000 clones, roughly 75% found once; its top ten account for less than 5.5%. Sequencing was carried out using PBMCs. The receptors were sampled from a male donor in good health and CMV-seronegative.

Concerning this clone: The junction differs from germline at one of its ends, possibly a read error. The CDR3 reads CVSSLLRGTSNNEQFF. As DNA, the CDR3 is TGTGTCAGCAGTTTGTTACGGGGGACTAGCAACAATGAGCAGTTCTTC. V is TRBV27 and J is TRBJ2-1, with 9 bases that match TRBD2. This CDR3 is 16 amino acids long. Per germline, CDR1 MNHEY and CDR2 SMNVEV (reference sequence).

The genes are TRBV19 and TRBJ2-3; D remains unclear. Germline V lookup: CDR1 LNHDA, CDR2 SQIVND (reference sequence). V was cut by 3 bases and J by 6 bases, with 13 bases left in between. The CDR3 is 14 amino acids. CDR3: CASSITFPQDTQYF. CDR3 bases: TGTGCCAGTAGTATCACCTTTCCCCAGGATACGCAGTATTTT. Full variable domain (rest looked up from reference TRBV19 and TRBJ2-3): DGGITQSPKYLFRKEGQNVTLSCEQNLNHDAMYWYRQDPGQGLRLIYYSQIVNDFQKGDIAEGYSVSREKKESFPLTVTSAQKNPTAFYLCASSITFPQDTQYFGPGTRLTVL.

The chain combines TRBV25-1 with TRBJ2-1, with 7 bases that match TRBD1. Trimming removed 3 bases from V and 7 bases from J; junction bases left unmatched: 12. From germline, CDR1 is MGHDK and CDR2 SYGVNS. This CDR3 contains 16 residues. CDR3 DNA sequence: TGTGCCAGCAGTGATGCTACAGGGGTCCCCTCTAATGAGCAGTTCTTC. Its translation is CASSDATGVPSNEQFF.

Regarding this clone: The same CDR3 can be traced to other DNA sequences in this sample. This chain connects TRBV19 to TRBJ2-3, with TRBD1 identical over 8 bases. Germline values: CDR1 LNHDA, CDR2 SQIVND (reference sequence). This CDR3 region has 15 residues. Losses at the gene ends were 1 base for V and 1 base for J; bases not matched to a gene: 1. In nucleotides, the CDR3 is TGTGCCAGTAGTATAGGGGGACAGGGCACAGATACGCAGTATTTT. Its translation is CASSIGGQGTDTQYF.

The chain couples TRBV18 to TRBJ2-2; D not resolved. This CDR3 is built from 16 residues. Trimming shortened V by 3 bases and J by 2 bases, and 13 bases separated the two germline ends. The germline V gene encodes CDR1 KGHSH and CDR2 LQKENI. For the CDR3, the DNA is TGTGCCAGCTCACCGGTCAACGTGGCTAACACCGGGGAGCTGTTTTTT. Encoded protein: CASSPVNVANTGELFF.

The CDR3 coding sequence is TGTGCCTGGGGACTAGCGGCCTACAATGAGCAGTTCTTC. Residues: CAWGLAAYNEQFF. The rearrangement joins TRBV30 to TRBJ2-1, with 10 bases lining up with TRBD2. This CDR3 spans 13 amino acids. V was clipped by 5 bases and J by 2 bases; unmatched bases: 0. CDR1 is GTSNPN and CDR2 is SVGIG in the germline V gene (reference sequence).

This rearrangement joins TRBV30 to TRBJ1-1; TRBD1 is a possible D gene (5 bases). Trimming stripped 2 bases from V and 9 bases from J, with 13 bases between. Germline V gene data show CDR1 as GTSNPN and CDR2 as SVGIG (reference sequence). The CDR3 sequence is 12 residues long. The CDR3 sequence is CAWSIQGWKAFF. In DNA form, the CDR3 reads TGTGCCTGGAGTATCCAGGGCTGGAAAGCTTTCTTT.

This clone was seen more than once but under ten times. The chain links TRBV2 to TRBJ2-3; 7 bases are a match to TRBD1. V gave up 7 bases and J gave up 7 bases; unmatched junction bases: 11. This CDR3 comprises 14 residues. CDR1 SNHLY and CDR2 FYNNEI come from the germline V gene. CDR3 sequence reads: CASKEGGQGNTQYF. CDR3 DNA sequence: TGTGCCAGCAAGGAAGGGGGCCAGGGGAATACGCAGTATTTT. Based on the CDR3 plus reference TRBV2 and TRBJ2-3, the full variable domain is EPEVTQTPSHQVTQMGQEVILRCVPISNHLYFYWYRQILGQKVEFLVSFYNNEISEKSEIFDDQFSVERPDGSNFTLKIRSTKLEDSAMYFCASKEGGQGNTQYFGPGTRLTVL.

The CDR3 DNA is TGTGCCAGCAGTTTAGCCGACAGGGTTAACGAGCAGTACTTC. As protein: CASSLADRVNEQYF. The chain employs TRBV28 and TRBJ2-7; 7 bases line up with TRBD1. V was pared by 2 bases and J by 5 bases, with 6 bases of the junction left unmatched. CDR3 length: 14 amino acids. In germline, CDR1 is MDHEN, CDR2 SYDVKM.

This rearrangement joins TRBV18 to TRBJ1-5, with TRBD1 matching over 7 bases. The CDR3 is 15 residues long. With 3 bases clipped from V and 6 bases from J, the junction kept 8 bases outside the gene matches. The germline V gene encodes CDR1 KGHSH and CDR2 LQKENI. This CDR3 is CASSPTTGSGQPQHF. CDR3 sequence (DNA): TGTGCCAGCTCACCCACGACAGGGTCAGGTCAGCCCCAGCATTTT.

The chain recombines TRBV5-4 with TRBJ1-2, with 9 bases matching TRBD1. Looked up from germline, CDR1 is SGHNT and CDR2 is YYREEE (reference sequence). The CDR3 contains 14 residues. Germline trimming cut 5 bases from V and 4 bases from J; bases unmatched to any gene: 6. The CDR3 sequence: CASSSGTGTYGYTF. CDR3 in DNA: TGTGCCAGCAGTTCCGGGACAGGGACCTATGGCTACACCTTC.

This sequence joins TRBV6-1 and TRBJ2-7; TRBD1 aligns across 9 bases. The CDR3 runs 15 residues. Germline lookup yields CDR1 MNHNS and CDR2 SASEGT. V shed 6 bases and J 0 bases; nucleotides not matched to a gene: 6. The CDR3 reads CASRPGTGNSYEQYF. For the CDR3, the DNA is TGTGCCAGCAGGCCTGGGACAGGGAACTCCTACGAGCAGTACTTC.

The rearrangement joins TRBV7-2 to TRBJ2-7; 7 nucleotides match TRBD2. This CDR3 has 15 residues. CDR1 and CDR2 (germline): SGHTA, FQGNSA. With 0 bases clipped from V and 3 bases from J, the junction kept 5 bases outside the gene matches. The CDR3 DNA reads TGTGCCAGCAGCTTAGCTGCGGGAGTTGGCTACGAGCAGTACTTC. Its protein product is CASSLAAGVGYEQYF.

This chain joins TRBV19 and TRBJ2-1; D is unresolved. CDR3 length: 14 residues. V was pared by 5 bases and J by 6 bases, with 14 bases between. Germline V CDR1 and CDR2: LNHDA, SQIVND (reference sequence). CDR3 DNA sequence: TGTGCCAGTAGTCTGACCGGGTTTGGCAATGAGCAGTTCTTC. Translation gives CASSLTGFGNEQFF.

A remark on this clone: In the same sample, other DNA sequences code for this CDR3. This chain joins TRBV9 and TRBJ2-1, with TRBD1 as a possible D gene (6 bases). Trimming pared 0 bases from V and 7 bases from J, leaving 8 bases between. The germline gives CDR1 SGDLS, CDR2 YYNGEE. The CDR3 consists of 13 residues. The CDR3 region has the DNA TGTGCCAGCAGCGTAGGAGGGGGTAATGAGCAGTTCTTC. It yields the protein CASSVGGGNEQFF. Supplemented by reference TRBV9 and TRBJ2-1, the full variable domain reads DSGVTQTPKHLITATGQRVTLRCSPRSGDLSVYWYQQSLDQGLQFLIQYYNGEERAKGNILERFSAQQFPDLHSELNLSSLELGDSALYFCASSVGGGNEQFFGPGTRLTVL.

The rearrangement uses TRBV6-5 and TRBJ1-4, with D tentatively TRBD1 (6 bases). The germline V and J ends were trimmed by 9 bases and 7 bases, with 15 bases remaining between them. The CDR3 spans 13 residues. In germline, CDR1 is MNHEY, CDR2 SVGAGI. The CDR3 DNA follows: TGTGCCAGTAGGAGCGGGGGGCGTGAAAAACTGTTTTTT. Encoded protein: CASRSGGREKLFF.

The chain recombines TRBV4-3 with TRBJ2-3, with TRBD2 as a possible D gene (6 bases). CDR1 and CDR2 (germline): LGHNA, YSLEER. The V and J ends lost 3 bases and 0 bases respectively, with 10 bases between them. This CDR3 has 15 residues. CDR3 in DNA: TGCGCCAGCAGCCAGTTACTAGCAAGCACAGATACGCAGTATTTT. It encodes CASSQLLASTDTQYF.

The chain links TRBV27 to TRBJ1-1; D possibly corresponds to TRBD1 (5 bases). Germline V gene lookup returns CDR1 MNHEY and CDR2 SMNVEV (reference sequence). With 5 bases removed from V and 0 bases from J, the gap between germline ends came to 13 bases. CDR3 length: 15 residues. CDR3 coding DNA: TGTGCCAGCAGTACCTTACAGGACATGAACACTGAAGCTTTCTTT. As protein: CASSTLQDMNTEAFF.

The V gene is TRBV28, the J gene TRBJ2-1; 7 bases are shared with TRBD2. Losses at the gene ends were 0 bases for V and 7 bases for J; bases not matched to a gene: 6. The V gene's germline CDR1 is MDHEN and CDR2 SYDVKM. The CDR3 extends over 15 amino acids. Written as DNA, the CDR3 is TGTGCCAGCAGTTTATGGCTAGCGGAGGTTAATGAGCAGTTCTTC. Amino acids: CASSLWLAEVNEQFF.

This CDR3 reads CASSFDRGNQPQHF. The CDR3 nucleotides are TGTGCCAGCAGTTTTGACAGGGGCAATCAGCCCCAGCATTTT. The chain has TRBV28 and TRBJ1-5, with 7 bases identical to TRBD1. V lost 3 bases, J lost 2 bases, and 1 base stayed unmatched. The CDR3 consists of 14 residues. Germline V lookup: CDR1 MDHEN, CDR2 SYDVKM.

This chain joins TRBV7-6 and TRBJ1-1; weak D call: TRBD1 (5 bases). V lost 2 bases and J 0 bases, leaving 13 bases between the germline ends. There are 16 residues in the CDR3. Germline V lookup: CDR1 SGHVS, CDR2 FNYEAQ. Written as DNA, the CDR3 is TGTGCCAGCAGCTTATTTAGTGGGGCCCTGAACACTGAAGCTTTCTTT. Residues: CASSLFSGALNTEAFF.

There are a few counts of this clone. This chain links TRBV7-2 with TRBJ1-2; a weak D match, TRBD1 (6 bases). Germline V gives CDR1 SGHTA, CDR2 FQGNSA. Trimming left V 5 bases short and J 6 bases short, with 19 bases between. The CDR3 consists of 15 residues. DNA for the CDR3: TGTGCCAGCAGCCCTAGATTGGACAGTGGAGATGGCTACACCTTC. It translates to CASSPRLDSGDGYTF.

The chain is built from TRBV9 and TRBJ2-5, with TRBD2 matching over 9 bases. The junction had 8 bases not matched to a gene; V was cut back by 7 bases and J by 4 bases. This CDR3 contains 14 residues. CDR1 and CDR2 from the germline V gene are SGDLS and YYNGEE. CDR3 in amino acids: CASGGGGAVETQYF. The CDR3 nucleotides read TGTGCCAGCGGAGGCGGGGGGGCAGTAGAGACCCAGTACTTC.

The CDR3 sequence is CAISGLSWGSGTVYEQYF. In DNA, the CDR3 is TGTGCCATCAGTGGGCTATCTTGGGGTAGCGGGACCGTCTACGAGCAGTACTTC. The chain employs TRBV10-3 and TRBJ2-7; the match to TRBD2 covers 8 bases. J lost 3 bases, V lost 4 bases, and 17 bases had no gene match. Germline values: CDR1 ENHRY, CDR2 SYGVKD. This CDR3 comprises 18 residues.

The CDR3 DNA reads TGTGCCAGCAGTTTAGCGATTAGCTACTCCTACGAGCAGTACTTC. Encoded protein: CASSLAISYSYEQYF. The chain recombines TRBV27 with TRBJ2-7; D is unresolved. There are 15 residues in the CDR3. Germline assignment: CDR1 MNHEY and CDR2 SMNVEV (reference sequence). Trimming left V 2 bases short and J 0 bases short, with 11 bases between.